These 32 T cell receptor beta chains were all obtained from the same sample, sequenced in a study of blood T cell repertoires in COVID-19. Profiling relied on immunoSEQ multiplex PCR, and the TCRdb table lists in-frame clones only, not all of them. The table shows 95,000 to 150,000 clones, with around 80% occurring only once. Sequenced sample: peripheral blood. The receptors derive from a man aged 55 to 70 with active or convalescent COVID-19.

This chain's CDR3 is CASQGGNNNEQFF. CDR3 DNA sequence: TGTGCCAGCCAGGGGGGTAATAACAATGAGCAGTTCTTC. V gene TRBV7-3 combines with J gene TRBJ2-1, with a tentative D call TRBD1 (7 bases). The CDR3 covers 13 residues. The V gene lost 8 bases and the J gene lost 5 bases, with 13 bases spanning the gap. CDR1 is SGHTA, CDR2 FQGTGA, per germline.

The rearrangement links TRBV10-3 to TRBJ2-1, with 7 bases identical to TRBD2. Trimming cost V 10 bases and J 6 bases; bases outside gene matches: 15. The CDR3 length is 15 residues. CDR1 is ENHRY, CDR2 SYGVKD, per germline. The CDR3 DNA sequence: TGTGCCAGCGAGAGGGAGGGAGTGGTAGGCAATGAGCAGTTCTTC. It yields the protein CASEREGVVGNEQFF.

The CDR3 here is CASSLGQIYGYTF. DNA of the CDR3: TGTGCCAGCAGCTTAGGTCAGATCTATGGCTACACCTTC. The V and J genes are TRBV11-2 and TRBJ1-2; the D is unclear. Germline V gene sequence: CDR1 SGHAT, CDR2 FQNNGV. The length of the CDR3 is 13 residues. Deletions cut 1 base from V and 4 bases from J, with 7 bases between.

Only a few counts were recorded for this clone. The V and J genes are TRBV13 and TRBJ2-7, with a possible D match to TRBD2 (6 bases). Trimming shortened V by 5 bases and J by 3 bases, and 17 bases separated the two germline ends. There are 15 residues in the CDR3. Germline V gives CDR1 PRHDT, CDR2 FYEKMQ (reference sequence). This CDR3 is CASSPSGSRVYEQYF. The CDR3 bases are TGTGCCAGCAGCCCGTCCGGGAGCCGTGTCTACGAGCAGTACTTC. The variable domain in full, with the rest retrieved from reference TRBV13 and TRBJ2-7, is AAGVIQSPRHLIKEKRETATLKCYPIPRHDTVYWYQQGPGQDPQFLISFYEKMQSDKGSIPDRFSAQQFSDYHSELNMSSLELGDSALYFCASSPSGSRVYEQYFGPGTRLTVT.

There are a few counts of this clone. This chain uses TRBV6-6 with TRBJ1-1; D is undetermined. Trimming removed 0 bases at V and 5 bases at J, with 13 bases between. Germline CDR1 and CDR2: MNHNY and SVGAGI (reference sequence). CDR3 length: 15 amino acids. The CDR3 bases are TGTGCCAGCAGTTACTCGCCTAGGCGGGAGACTGAAGCTTTCTTT. Translated, it gives CASSYSPRRETEAFF.

V usage is TRBV5-1 and J usage is TRBJ2-1; 7 bases are a match to TRBD1. Looked up from germline, CDR1 is SGHRS and CDR2 is YFSETQ. This CDR3 region has 17 residues. Trimming took 1 base from V and 9 from J; bases not matched to a gene: 16. CDR3: CASSLSRRGRGSGEQFF. The CDR3 DNA follows: TGCGCCAGCAGCTTGAGCCGCCGGGGCAGGGGGTCCGGTGAGCAGTTCTTC.

CDR3 residues: CASTKGLAGLSYEQYF. The CDR3 DNA reads as TGCGCCAGCACCAAAGGACTAGCGGGATTGTCCTACGAGCAGTACTTC. The V and J genes are TRBV10-1 and TRBJ2-7; 12 nucleotides match TRBD2. Germline V CDR1 and CDR2: WNHNN, SYGVQD (reference sequence). After removal of 7 bases from V and 1 base from J, the junction contained 8 bases not matched to a gene. This CDR3 is 16 amino acids long.

The chain combines TRBV3-1 (or the pseudogene TRBV3-2) with TRBJ2-7; 13 bases agree with TRBD2. Germline V gene sequence: CDR1 LGHDT, CDR2 YNNKEL (reference sequence). This CDR3 region has 15 residues. With 5 bases clipped from V and 7 bases from J, the junction kept 8 bases outside the gene matches. As DNA, the CDR3 is TGTGCCAGCAGCGTCCGACTAGCGGGAGGCCGGGAGCAGTACTTC. Its protein is CASSVRLAGGREQYF.

The V call is TRBV13, the J call TRBJ2-2; TRBD2 matches 8 bases. This CDR3 spans 16 amino acids. CDR1 and CDR2 from the germline V gene are PRHDT and FYEKMQ (reference sequence). After removal of 5 bases from V and 5 bases from J, the junction contained 10 bases not matched to a gene. The CDR3 region is CASSQFSASGTGELFF. For the CDR3, the DNA is TGTGCCAGCAGCCAATTCTCTGCTAGCGGGACCGGGGAGCTGTTTTTT.

The rearrangement links TRBV7-2 to TRBJ1-1, with a weak D call TRBD1 (6 bases). V dropped 5 bases and J dropped 7 bases, with 14 bases sitting between them. Germline-derived CDR1 and CDR2 are SGHTA and FQGNSA. This CDR3 has 13 amino acids. CDR3 DNA: TGTGCCAGCAGCCTAGACAGGAAGGGTGAAGCTTTCTTT. Its translation: CASSLDRKGEAFF.

The chain is built from TRBV28 and TRBJ1-1; tentatively, D is TRBD1 (5 bases). Looked up from germline, CDR1 is MDHEN and CDR2 is SYDVKM. Trimming took off 6 bases at V and 7 bases at J, with 15 bases between the two ends. There are 13 residues in the CDR3. CDR3 sequence: CASSLGHPGEAFF. In DNA form, the CDR3 reads TGTGCCAGCAGCCTAGGACATCCCGGTGAAGCTTTCTTT.

This clone was picked up a small number of times. V usage is TRBV28 and J usage is TRBJ2-1; 10 bases are shared with TRBD1. Germline trimming cut 6 bases from V and 6 bases from J; bases unmatched to any gene: 11. The CDR3 loop spans 16 amino acids. Germline-derived CDR1 and CDR2 are MDHEN and SYDVKM. CDR3 amino acids: CASSRHRTGGGNEQFF. For the CDR3, the DNA is TGTGCCAGCAGCCGACACCGGACAGGGGGAGGCAATGAGCAGTTCTTC.

The chain is built from TRBV27 and TRBJ2-7; D may be TRBD1 (6 bases). CDR1 MNHEY and CDR2 SMNVEV come from the germline V gene (reference sequence). The CDR3 sequence is 13 residues long. V lost 6 bases and J lost 5, with 14 bases in between. The CDR3 sequence: CASRILTGNEQYF. Here the CDR3 DNA reads TGTGCCAGCAGGATTCTAACAGGGAACGAGCAGTACTTC.

The rearrangement links TRBV12-3 or TRBV12-4 to TRBJ2-1; no firm D call. With 5 bases removed from V and 3 bases from J, the gap between germline ends came to 5 bases. CDR3 length: 12 amino acids. CDR3 region: CASSANYNEQFF. DNA for the CDR3: TGTGCCAGCAGTGCTAACTACAATGAGCAGTTCTTC.

V usage is TRBV9 and J usage is TRBJ2-3, with TRBD2 matching 10 bases. In germline, CDR1 is SGDLS, CDR2 YYNGEE. The V gene end was trimmed by 2 bases and the J gene end by 1 base; junction bases not matched to a gene: 7. The CDR3 is made up of 17 amino acids. CDR3 nucleotide sequence: TGTGCCAGCAGCGTTACCGGGACTAGCGTCGGCACAGATACGCAGTATTTT. Its protein is CASSVTGTSVGTDTQYF.

As DNA, the CDR3 is TGCGCCAGCTGCCGGGACACCTTTACCTCAAACATTCAGTACTTC. It translates to CASCRDTFTSNIQYF. The rearrangement links TRBV5-1 to TRBJ2-4, with D possibly matching TRBD1 (6 bases). V was shortened by 7 bases and J by 6 bases, with 20 bases between the two germline ends. The germline V gene has CDR1 SGHRS and CDR2 YFSETQ. The CDR3 covers 15 residues.

The chain has TRBV3-1 (or the pseudogene TRBV3-2) and TRBJ2-3, with TRBD2 identical over 8 bases. The germline V gene encodes CDR1 LGHDT and CDR2 YNNKEL (reference sequence). V was pared by 6 bases and J by 4 bases, with 12 bases of the junction left unmatched. This CDR3 is built from 16 residues. For the CDR3, the DNA is TGTGCCAGCAGTGGGACCGGGACTAGATTATCAGATACGCAGTATTTT. Residues: CASSGTGTRLSDTQYF.

The chain joins TRBV5-1 to TRBJ2-1, with 11 bases that match TRBD1. The germline V gene encodes CDR1 SGHRS and CDR2 YFSETQ. With V trimmed by 2 bases and J by 7 bases, 5 bases remained unmatched. CDR3 length: 15 amino acids. CDR3: CASSFGQGARNEQFF. CDR3 sequence (DNA): TGCGCCAGCAGCTTTGGACAGGGGGCGCGAAATGAGCAGTTCTTC.

The chain employs TRBV7-3 and TRBJ2-1; D is possibly TRBD2 (6 bases). Trimming left V 5 bases short and J 4 bases short, with 12 bases between. Per germline, CDR1 SGHTA and CDR2 FQGTGA. This CDR3 region has 14 residues. The CDR3 nucleotides read TGTGCCAGCAGCCCGGAGGGGTGGTACAATGAGCAGTTCTTC. Translated: CASSPEGWYNEQFF.

J is TRBJ1-1 and V is TRBV3-1 (or the pseudogene TRBV3-2); D possibly corresponds to TRBD1 (5 bases). CDR1 is LGHDT and CDR2 is YNNKEL in the germline V gene (reference sequence). Trimming took off 4 bases at V and 2 bases at J, with 17 bases between the two ends. The CDR3 extends over 16 amino acids. The CDR3 loop is CASSPLRTPTNTEAFF. The CDR3 DNA follows: TGTGCCAGCAGCCCCCTCCGGACACCCACAAACACTGAAGCTTTCTTT.

The V and J genes are TRBV18 and TRBJ2-7, with TRBD2 matching 10 bases. J was trimmed by 2 bases and V by 3 bases; bases with no gene match: 4. Germline V gene data show CDR1 as KGHSH and CDR2 as LQKENI. CDR3 size: 15 residues. This chain's CDR3 is CASSPSGRAPYEQYF. The DNA for the CDR3 is TGTGCCAGCTCACCCAGCGGGAGGGCCCCCTACGAGCAGTACTTC.

The chain links TRBV28 to TRBJ2-7; TRBD1 agrees at 9 bases. The V and J ends lost 2 bases and 9 bases, in that order; junction bases with no gene match: 5. Germline V gives CDR1 MDHEN, CDR2 SYDVKM. The CDR3 spans 13 residues. The CDR3 DNA reads TGTGCCAGCAGTTTAGACAGGGGGGTAATGCAGTACTTC. Encoded protein: CASSLDRGVMQYF.

The rearrangement links TRBV30 to TRBJ2-5, with a tentative D call TRBD1 (5 bases). V shed 7 bases and J shed 0 bases, with 18 bases lying between them. The germline V gene encodes CDR1 GTSNPN and CDR2 SVGIG (reference sequence). The CDR3 is made up of 15 amino acids. The CDR3 region has the DNA TGTGCCTTGGCTGGCGGCAGGGCGGACCAAGAGACCCAGTACTTC. Translating it yields CALAGGRADQETQYF.

The genes are TRBV19 and TRBJ1-5, with no clear D. The CDR3 extends over 15 amino acids. V lost 3 bases to trimming and J lost 0 bases, with 9 bases between them. Germline loops: CDR1 LNHDA, CDR2 SQIVND (reference sequence). CDR3: CASSIPGYSNQPQHF. The DNA for the CDR3 is TGTGCCAGTAGTATTCCGGGGTATAGCAATCAGCCCCAGCATTTT.

V gene TRBV19 combines with J gene TRBJ1-3; D remains unclear. Germline V gene lookup returns CDR1 LNHDA and CDR2 SQIVND (reference sequence). The CDR3 spans 12 residues. V lost 3 bases and J 7 bases, leaving 7 bases between the germline ends. In nucleotides, the CDR3 is TGTGCCAGTAGTATCCGAGGGAACACCATATATTTT. Translation gives CASSIRGNTIYF.

V gene TRBV4-3 combines with J gene TRBJ2-4, with D perhaps TRBD1 (5 bases). Germline lookup yields CDR1 LGHNA and CDR2 YSLEER. The CDR3 is 13 amino acids. Trimming removed 2 bases at V and 7 bases at J, with 9 bases between. CDR3 sequence: CASSQPGSNIQYF. CDR3 nucleotides: TGCGCCAGCAGCCAACCAGGGTCGAACATTCAGTACTTC.

The chain links TRBV5-6 to TRBJ2-1, with a possible D match to TRBD2 (7 bases). V lost 1 base and J 0 bases, leaving 14 bases between the germline ends. Germline V CDR1 and CDR2: SGHDT, YYEEEE. The CDR3 length is 17 residues. The CDR3 reads CASSLNLADSSYNEQFF. CDR3 in DNA: TGTGCCAGCAGCTTGAATCTAGCGGACAGCTCCTACAATGAGCAGTTCTTC. Based on the CDR3 plus reference TRBV5-6 and TRBJ2-1, the full variable domain is DAGVTQSPTHLIKTRGQQVTLRCSPKSGHDTVSWYQQALGQGPQFIFQYYEEEERQRGNFPDRFSGHQFPNYSSELNVNALLLGDSALYLCASSLNLADSSYNEQFFGPGTRLTVL.

This chain joins TRBV5-5 and TRBJ2-7; D might be TRBD1 (6 bases). CDR3 length: 13 amino acids. Trimming removed 3 bases from V and 2 bases from J, with 9 bases in between. Germline V gives CDR1 SGHKS, CDR2 YYEKEE (reference sequence). The CDR3 DNA reads as TGTGCCAGCAGCTGGACAGCCACCTACGAGCAGTACTTC. Translation: CASSWTATYEQYF.

The chain has TRBV10-2 and TRBJ2-2; 7 bases agree with TRBD2. Germline V gene data show CDR1 as WSHSY and CDR2 as SAAADI. The ends lost 8 bases at V and 7 bases at J; junction bases unmatched: 10. The CDR3 is 14 amino acids. The CDR3 here is CASESSGGNGELFF. CDR3 coding DNA: TGCGCCAGCGAATCTAGCGGAGGGAACGGGGAGCTGTTTTTT.

The chain joins TRBV28 to TRBJ2-3, with 7 bases matching TRBD2. The CDR3 length is 13 residues. V trimming: 7 bases; J trimming: 5 bases; junction bases outside the gene matches: 6. Germline V gene sequence: CDR1 MDHEN, CDR2 SYDVKM. The CDR3 loop reads CASMRREGDTQYF. Here the CDR3 DNA reads TGTGCCAGCATGAGAAGGGAGGGAGATACGCAGTATTTT. Full variable domain (outside the CDR3, taken from reference TRBV28 and TRBJ2-3): DVKVTQSSRYLVKRTGEKVFLECVQDMDHENMFWYRQDPGLGLRLIYFSYDVKMKEKGDIPEGYSVSREKKERFSLILESASTNQTSMYLCASMRREGDTQYFGPGTRLTVL.

The gene calls are TRBV6-5 and TRBJ2-1; 10 nucleotides agree with TRBD1. Germline values: CDR1 MNHEY, CDR2 SVGAGI. This CDR3 is built from 15 residues. V lost 6 bases to trimming and J lost 3 bases; unmatched junction nucleotides: 5. The DNA for the CDR3 is TGTGCCAGCAGGACCGGGACAGGGGTCTACAATGAGCAGTTCTTC. This sequence encodes CASRTGTGVYNEQFF.

This sequence joins TRBV4-1 and TRBJ2-1; 8 nucleotides match TRBD2. This CDR3 contains 14 residues. The ends lost 3 bases at V and 8 bases at J; junction bases unmatched: 6. The germline V gene has CDR1 MGHRA and CDR2 YSYEKL. The CDR3 is CASSHPGGSDEQFF. CDR3 DNA: TGCGCCAGCAGCCACCCGGGAGGGAGCGATGAGCAGTTCTTC.